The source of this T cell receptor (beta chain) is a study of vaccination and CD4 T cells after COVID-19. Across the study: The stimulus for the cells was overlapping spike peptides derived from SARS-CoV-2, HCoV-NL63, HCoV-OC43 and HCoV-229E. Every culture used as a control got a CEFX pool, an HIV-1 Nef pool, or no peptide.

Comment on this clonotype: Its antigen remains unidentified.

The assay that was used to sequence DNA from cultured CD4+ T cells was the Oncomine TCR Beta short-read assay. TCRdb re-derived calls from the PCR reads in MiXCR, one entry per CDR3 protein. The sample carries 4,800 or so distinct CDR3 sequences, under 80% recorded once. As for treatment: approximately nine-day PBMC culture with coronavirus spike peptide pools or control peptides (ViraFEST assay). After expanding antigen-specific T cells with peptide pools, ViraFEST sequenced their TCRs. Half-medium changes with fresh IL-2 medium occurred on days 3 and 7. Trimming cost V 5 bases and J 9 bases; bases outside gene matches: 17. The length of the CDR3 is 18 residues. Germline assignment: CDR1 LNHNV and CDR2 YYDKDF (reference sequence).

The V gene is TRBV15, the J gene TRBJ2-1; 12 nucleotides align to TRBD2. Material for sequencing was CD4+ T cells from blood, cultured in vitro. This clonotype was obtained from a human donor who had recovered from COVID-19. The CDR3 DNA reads TGTGCCACCAGCCCGGGGTTTTCACTAGCGGGAGGTTTGGGTGAGCAGTTCTTC. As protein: CATSPGFSLAGGLGEQFF.